Each of the 25 T cell receptor beta chains below was sequenced from the same sample in a study of cytomegalovirus exposure and HLA in healthy donors. This PCR relied on a set of 60 Vbeta primers and 13 Jbeta primers. Clones were sequenced by immunoSEQ multiplex PCR, and TCRdb holds only the in-frame ones, with some missing. This repertoire shows fewer than 150,000 clones, roughly two thirds found once; its top ten account for approximately 15%. The sample taken for sequencing was PBMCs. Source of these receptors: a human donor in good health.

This rearrangement joins TRBV15 to TRBJ2-5; D possibly corresponds to TRBD2 (6 bases). CDR3 size: 14 residues. Trimming took off 0 bases at V and 11 bases at J, with 16 bases between the two ends. The germline V gene has CDR1 LNHNV and CDR2 YYDKDF (reference sequence). CDR3 sequence: CATSRDKGRWEQYF. The CDR3 bases are TGTGCCACCAGCAGAGATAAGGGGAGGTGGGAGCAGTACTTC.

This clone showed up just once. The rearrangement uses TRBV6-4 and TRBJ1-4; 7 nucleotides agree with TRBD1. The germline CDR1 and CDR2 sequences are MRHNA and SNTAGT. Germline trimming cut 3 bases from V and 6 bases from J; bases unmatched to any gene: 4. The CDR3 covers 14 residues. The CDR3: CASSEDRTDEKLFF. CDR3 coding DNA: TGTGCCAGCAGTGAGGACAGGACGGATGAAAAACTGTTTTTT.

The chain combines TRBV7-3 with TRBJ2-1; D not certain. The germline V and J ends were trimmed by 1 base and 5 bases, with 9 bases remaining between them. This CDR3 comprises 14 residues. From germline, CDR1 is SGHTA and CDR2 FQGTGA. CDR3 region: CASSLSSVNNEQFF. Here the CDR3 DNA reads TGTGCCAGCAGCTTAAGTTCAGTAAACAATGAGCAGTTCTTC.

With respect to this clone: A junction end diverges from the germline sequence, so it may reflect a read error. This rearrangement joins TRBV7-9 to TRBJ2-7; 7 nucleotides agree with TRBD2. Per the germline V gene, CDR1 is SEHNR and CDR2 is FQNEAQ (reference sequence). The CDR3 totals 16 residues. CDR3 nucleotide sequence: TGTTCCAGCAGCTTAGCTCGAGGTCCTAGCGGTTACGAGCAGTACTTC. Translated: CSSSLARGPSGYEQYF.

The chain links TRBV30 to TRBJ2-7; D is possibly TRBD1 (6 bases). Trimming took off 0 bases at V and 2 bases at J, with 11 bases between the two ends. This CDR3 region has 14 residues. Germline V gene lookup returns CDR1 GTSNPN and CDR2 SVGIG (reference sequence). CDR3 sequence (DNA): TGTGCCTGGAGTGTCGGGACACTAACCTACGAGCAGTACTTC. Protein: CAWSVGTLTYEQYF.

The gene calls are TRBV28 and TRBJ2-5; maybe TRBD2 (5 bases). CDR3 length: 15 residues. V was clipped by 6 bases and J by 4 bases, with 18 bases between them. Germline V gene sequence: CDR1 MDHEN, CDR2 SYDVKM. This chain's CDR3 is CASSPNVGVTETQYF. CDR3 DNA sequence: TGTGCCAGCAGCCCAAACGTCGGGGTTACAGAGACCCAGTACTTC. The complete variable domain, with remaining parts taken from reference TRBV28 and TRBJ2-5, reads DVKVTQSSRYLVKRTGEKVFLECVQDMDHENMFWYRQDPGLGLRLIYFSYDVKMKEKGDIPEGYSVSREKKERFSLILESASTNQTSMYLCASSPNVGVTETQYFGPGTRLLVL.

The CDR3 bases are TGTGCCTCGACCTCCCGGGCGGGAGGCCAGCAGTTCTTC. This encodes CASTSRAGGQQFF. The chain links TRBV30 to TRBJ2-1; 8 bases agree with TRBD2. The CDR3 length is 13 residues. V shed 7 bases, J shed 11 bases, and the junction held 13 bases outside the gene matches. Germline lookup yields CDR1 GTSNPN and CDR2 SVGIG (reference sequence).

The chain combines TRBV6-1 with TRBJ2-2, with D possibly being TRBD2 (6 bases). Between the trimmed V and J ends, which lost 2 bases and 0 bases, there was a span of 10 bases. This CDR3 has 16 residues. Germline V lookup: CDR1 MNHNS, CDR2 SASEGT. The chain's CDR3 is CASSERRAANTGELFF. DNA of the CDR3: TGTGCCAGCAGTGAAAGGAGGGCTGCGAACACCGGGGAGCTGTTTTTT.

This clone has just a few counts. V gene TRBV28 combines with J gene TRBJ2-6; 8 bases align to TRBD1. V dropped 6 bases and J dropped 2; count of bases not matched to a gene: 6. The CDR3 is 16 amino acids. Looked up from germline, CDR1 is MDHEN and CDR2 is SYDVKM. The CDR3 protein is CASSQTGGAGANVLTF. The DNA of the CDR3 is TGTGCCAGCAGCCAAACAGGGGGAGCTGGGGCCAACGTCCTGACTTTC.

The V call is TRBV5-5, the J call TRBJ2-3, with TRBD2 matching over 10 bases. The CDR3 sequence is 15 residues long. CDR1 is SGHKS, CDR2 YYEKEE, per germline (reference sequence). The V gene end was trimmed by 0 bases and the J gene end by 7 bases; junction bases not matched to a gene: 5. The CDR3 here is CASSLEAGGQYTQYF. CDR3 DNA sequence: TGTGCCAGCAGCTTGGAAGCGGGAGGGCAATATACGCAGTATTTT.

The V call is TRBV5-4, the J call TRBJ1-3, with unresolved D. CDR1 and CDR2 from the germline V gene are SGHNT and YYREEE (reference sequence). The length of the CDR3 is 15 residues. V lost 0 bases to trimming and J lost 2 bases, with 9 bases between them. CDR3 region: CASSLDGQPGNTIYF. The DNA of the CDR3 is TGTGCCAGCAGCTTGGATGGGCAGCCTGGAAACACCATATATTTT. Filled out from reference TRBV5-4 and TRBJ1-3, the complete variable domain reads ETGVTQSPTHLIKTRGQQVTLRCSSQSGHNTVSWYQQALGQGPQFIFQYYREEENGRGNFPPRFSGLQFPNYSSELNVNALELDDSALYLCASSLDGQPGNTIYFGEGSWLTVV.

The V and J genes are TRBV4-1 and TRBJ2-1; weak D call: TRBD2 (5 bases). Trimming shortened V by 4 bases and J by 6 bases, and 7 bases separated the two germline ends. CDR1 MGHRA and CDR2 YSYEKL come from the germline V gene. CDR3 length equals 12 residues. CDR3 nucleotide sequence: TGCGCCAGCAGCCTTGAGGGCAATGAGCAGTTCTTC. Translation: CASSLEGNEQFF.

The chain employs TRBV27 and TRBJ2-5; 8 bases are a match to TRBD1. The DNA end favors TRBJ2-7, so the J call may be wrong. The CDR3 has 13 residues. The germline gives CDR1 MNHEY, CDR2 SMNVEV (reference sequence). CDR3: CASSYRGNYEQYF. The CDR3 nucleotides are TGTGCCAGCAGTTACAGGGGGAACTACGAGCAGTACTTC.

This clone was seen only a few times. The V call is TRBV11-2, the J call TRBJ2-7; no reliable D call. CDR3 length: 12 amino acids. CDR1 and CDR2 (germline): SGHAT, FQNNGV. V lost 3 bases and J lost 3, with 6 bases in between. CDR3 sequence: CASSFSVYEQYF. For the CDR3, the DNA is TGTGCCAGCAGCTTTTCAGTCTACGAGCAGTACTTC.

The chain is built from TRBV9 and TRBJ1-3; D remains unclear. The germline V gene encodes CDR1 SGDLS and CDR2 YYNGEE. This CDR3 comprises 14 residues. V gave up 7 bases and J gave up 3 bases, with 14 bases separating them. CDR3 amino acids: CASARGVDGNTIYF. The CDR3 nucleotides are TGTGCCAGCGCCCGCGGTGTAGATGGAAACACCATATATTTT. The full variable domain, its missing parts supplied by reference TRBV9 and TRBJ1-3, is DSGVTQTPKHLITATGQRVTLRCSPRSGDLSVYWYQQSLDQGLQFLIQYYNGEERAKGNILERFSAQQFPDLHSELNLSSLELGDSALYFCASARGVDGNTIYFGEGSWLTVV.

The chain links TRBV11-2 to TRBJ2-5; TRBD2 aligns across 7 bases. CDR3 length: 14 amino acids. V shed 4 bases and J 5 bases; nucleotides not matched to a gene: 7. CDR1 is SGHAT and CDR2 is FQNNGV in the germline V gene. This CDR3 reads CASSSGAGEETQYF. DNA for the CDR3: TGTGCCAGCAGCTCCGGGGCGGGAGAGGAGACCCAGTACTTC.

This clone occurred once. V usage is TRBV4-2 and J usage is TRBJ2-2, with D possibly TRBD1 on 6 matching bases. The CDR3 consists of 16 residues. Germline V lookup: CDR1 LGHNA, CDR2 YNFKEQ. V shed 3 bases and J shed 1 base, with 12 bases lying between them. DNA of the CDR3: TGTGCCAGCAGCCAGGACCCGGACAGGAACACCGGGGAGCTGTTTTTT. Residues: CASSQDPDRNTGELFF.

This clone was seen only once. V and J are TRBV7-3 and TRBJ2-1; 8 positions match TRBD2. With V trimmed by 2 bases and J by 8 bases, 11 bases remained unmatched. The CDR3 is made up of 16 amino acids. CDR1 SGHTA and CDR2 FQGTGA come from the germline V gene. CDR3 amino acids: CASSLDTGGPYHEQFF. CDR3 sequence (DNA): TGTGCCAGCAGCTTAGACACGGGAGGGCCTTATCATGAGCAGTTCTTC. Complete variable domain (other parts from reference TRBV7-3 and TRBJ2-1): GAGVSQTPSNKVTEKGKYVELRCDPISGHTALYWYRQSLGQGPEFLIYFQGTGAADDSGLPNDRFFAVRPEGSVSTLKIQRTERGDSAVYLCASSLDTGGPYHEQFFGPGTRLTVL.

The chain recombines TRBV14 with TRBJ2-7; D gene unclear. Trimming removed 1 base at V and 7 bases at J, with 17 bases between. Germline CDR1 reads SGHDN; CDR2 reads FVKESK. The CDR3 sequence is 15 residues long. The CDR3 loop reads CASSQGGSPRSEQYF. The CDR3 coding sequence is TGTGCCAGCAGCCAAGGAGGTAGCCCCCGATCGGAGCAGTACTTC.

The chain recombines TRBV13 with TRBJ2-2; tentatively, D is TRBD1 (6 bases). The germline V and J ends were trimmed by 5 bases and 2 bases, with 9 bases remaining between them. The CDR3 covers 14 residues. Germline values: CDR1 PRHDT, CDR2 FYEKMQ (reference sequence). The CDR3 protein is CASSRDTNTGELFF. The CDR3 DNA is TGTGCCAGCAGCCGGGACACTAACACCGGGGAGCTGTTTTTT. Variable domain in full (rest from reference TRBV13 and TRBJ2-2): AAGVIQSPRHLIKEKRETATLKCYPIPRHDTVYWYQQGPGQDPQFLISFYEKMQSDKGSIPDRFSAQQFSDYHSELNMSSLELGDSALYFCASSRDTNTGELFFGEGSRLTVL.

The table lists this clone with a count of one. This chain links TRBV5-4 with TRBJ2-3; 10 bases match TRBD2. Germline V gene sequence: CDR1 SGHNT, CDR2 YYREEE (reference sequence). J was trimmed by 3 bases and V by 2 bases; bases with no gene match: 3. The CDR3 spans 15 residues. The CDR3 sequence: CASSLAGGLTDTQYF. As DNA, the CDR3 is TGTGCCAGCAGCTTAGCGGGGGGGCTTACAGATACGCAGTATTTT.

The chain links TRBV10-3 to TRBJ1-2; D ambiguous. Trimming removed 5 bases from V and 0 bases from J, with 7 bases in between. The germline V gene has CDR1 ENHRY and CDR2 SYGVKD. The CDR3 loop spans 13 amino acids. CDR3 in DNA: TGTGCCATCAGTTGGGAGTCTAACTATGGCTACACCTTC. It yields the protein CAISWESNYGYTF.

V gene TRBV7-6 combines with J gene TRBJ1-6; no clear D. Germline CDR1 reads SGHVS; CDR2 reads FNYEAQ. The CDR3 spans 15 residues. V lost 5 bases and J 7 bases, leaving 15 bases between the germline ends. CDR3: CASSIRQALNSPLHF. The CDR3 DNA is TGTGCCAGCAGCATCCGCCAGGCCCTGAATTCACCCCTCCACTTT.

This clone was observed a handful of times. The V gene is TRBV23-1, the J gene TRBJ1-4; TRBD1 matches at 8 bases. TRBV23-1 is treated as an ORF (open reading frame) with a function not yet certain. The CDR3 consists of 12 residues. The ends lost 4 bases at V and 8 bases at J; junction bases unmatched: 0. CDR3 loop: CASSRTGEKLFF. The CDR3, as DNA: TGCGCCAGCAGTCGGACAGGGGAAAAACTGTTTTTT.

This clone was found a few times. V gene TRBV25-1 combines with J gene TRBJ1-1; 7 positions agree with TRBD1. This CDR3 comprises 12 residues. The trim removed 3 bases at V and 6 bases at J, leaving 1 base unmatched. The germline V gene encodes CDR1 MGHDK and CDR2 SYGVNS. The CDR3 DNA is TGTGCCAGCAGTGAGGGACAGCCTGAAGCTTTCTTT. Its protein is CASSEGQPEAFF.